This T cell receptor beta chain was sequenced during a study of T cells in Graves' hyperthyroidism and ophthalmopathy. This CDR3 is 12 amino acids long. Trimming pared 1 base from V and 3 bases from J, leaving 4 bases between. Germline CDR1 reads SGHTA; CDR2 reads FQGNSA. It was RNA transcripts that yielded the amplified TCR beta CDR3 regions. The TCR CDR3 first-round RT-PCR relied on the HTBI primer set. TCRdb called the multiplex PCR reads again in MiXCR, with one record for every CDR3 protein. Here the sample spans 200,000 to 250,000 distinct CDR3 sequences, 17% being singletons. This clonotype was seen at least ten times.

The sample was blood. The chain couples TRBV7-2 to TRBJ2-7; D is undetermined. This TCR derives from a man aged 50 or older with Graves' hyperthyroidism. CDR3 amino acids: CASSLGDYEQYF. CDR3 nucleotides: TGTGCCAGCAGCTTAGGAGACTACGAGCAGTACTTC.